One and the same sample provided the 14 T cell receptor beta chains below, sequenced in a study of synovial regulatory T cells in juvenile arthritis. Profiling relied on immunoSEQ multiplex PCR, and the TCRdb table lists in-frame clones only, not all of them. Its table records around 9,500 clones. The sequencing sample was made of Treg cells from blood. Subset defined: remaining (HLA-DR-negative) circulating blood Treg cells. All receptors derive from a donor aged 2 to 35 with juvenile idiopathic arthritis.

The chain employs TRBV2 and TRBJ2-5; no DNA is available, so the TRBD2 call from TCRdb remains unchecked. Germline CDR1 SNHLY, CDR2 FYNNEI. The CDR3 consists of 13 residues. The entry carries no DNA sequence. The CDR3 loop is CASSEGGPETQYF. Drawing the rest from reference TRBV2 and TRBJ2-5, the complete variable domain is EPEVTQTPSHQVTQMGQEVILRCVPISNHLYFYWYRQILGQKVEFLVSFYNNEISEKSEIFDDQFSVERPDGSNFTLKIRSTKLEDSAMYFCASSEGGPETQYFGPGTRLLVL.

This CDR3 is CASSSVAGEWDRTQYF. The chain uses TRBV6-5 and TRBJ2-3; TCRdb's D call of TRBD2 is untestable without DNA. Germline lookup yields CDR1 MNHEY and CDR2 SVGAGI. CDR3 length: 16 amino acids. DNA for this receptor is not on file.

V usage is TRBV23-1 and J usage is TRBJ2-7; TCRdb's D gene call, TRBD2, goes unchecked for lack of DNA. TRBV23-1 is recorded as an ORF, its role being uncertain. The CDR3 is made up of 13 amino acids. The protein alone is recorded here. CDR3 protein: CASSQEGSYEQYF.

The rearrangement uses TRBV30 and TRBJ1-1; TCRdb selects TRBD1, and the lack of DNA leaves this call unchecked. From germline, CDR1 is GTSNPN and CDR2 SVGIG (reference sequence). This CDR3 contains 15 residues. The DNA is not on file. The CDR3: CAWSERRRGLIEAFF.

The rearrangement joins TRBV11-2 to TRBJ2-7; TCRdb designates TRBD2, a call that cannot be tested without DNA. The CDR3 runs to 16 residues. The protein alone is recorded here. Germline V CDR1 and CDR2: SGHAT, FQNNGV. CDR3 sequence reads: CASSLWTSGRSYEQYF. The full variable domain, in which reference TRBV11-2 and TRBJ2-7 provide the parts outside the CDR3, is EAGVAQSPRYKIIEKRQSVAFWCNPISGHATLYWYQQILGQGPKLLIQFQNNGVVDDSQLPKDRFSAERLKGVDSTLKIQPAKLEDSAVYLCASSLWTSGRSYEQYFGPGTRLTVT.

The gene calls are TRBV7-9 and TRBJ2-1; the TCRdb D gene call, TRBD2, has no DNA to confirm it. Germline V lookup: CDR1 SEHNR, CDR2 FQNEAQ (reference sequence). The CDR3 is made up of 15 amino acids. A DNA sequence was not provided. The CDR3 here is CASSHQREGDNEQFF.

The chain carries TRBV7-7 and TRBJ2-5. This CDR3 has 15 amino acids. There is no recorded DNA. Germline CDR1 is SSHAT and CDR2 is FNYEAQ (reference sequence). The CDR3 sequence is CASSPFVVMGETQYF.

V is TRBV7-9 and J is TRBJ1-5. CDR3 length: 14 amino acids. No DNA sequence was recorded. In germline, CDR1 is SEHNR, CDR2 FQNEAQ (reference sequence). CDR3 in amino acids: CASSLGHSNQPQHF.

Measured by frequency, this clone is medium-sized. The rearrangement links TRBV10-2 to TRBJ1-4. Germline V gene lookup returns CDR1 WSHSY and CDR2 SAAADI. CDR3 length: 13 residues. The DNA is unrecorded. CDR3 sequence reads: CACHGGTNEKLFF.

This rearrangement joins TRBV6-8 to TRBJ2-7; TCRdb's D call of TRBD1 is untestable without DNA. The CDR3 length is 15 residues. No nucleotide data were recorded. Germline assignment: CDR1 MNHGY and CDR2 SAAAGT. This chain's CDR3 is CASSYWDRSSYEQYF.

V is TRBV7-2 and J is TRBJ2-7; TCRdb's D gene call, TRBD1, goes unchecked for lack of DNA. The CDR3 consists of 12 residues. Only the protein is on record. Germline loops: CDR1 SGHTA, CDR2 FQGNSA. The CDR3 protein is CASSLDFNEQYF.

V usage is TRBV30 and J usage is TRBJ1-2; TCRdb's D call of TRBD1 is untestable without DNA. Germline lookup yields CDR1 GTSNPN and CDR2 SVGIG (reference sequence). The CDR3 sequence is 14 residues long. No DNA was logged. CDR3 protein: CAWKGIDRAGGYTF.

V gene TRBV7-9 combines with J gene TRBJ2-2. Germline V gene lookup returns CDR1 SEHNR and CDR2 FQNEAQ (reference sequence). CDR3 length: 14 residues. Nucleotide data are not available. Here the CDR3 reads CASSASLETGELFF.

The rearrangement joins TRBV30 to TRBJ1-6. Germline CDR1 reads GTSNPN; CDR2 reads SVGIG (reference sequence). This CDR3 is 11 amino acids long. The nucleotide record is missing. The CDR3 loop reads CAWSEGSPLHF.